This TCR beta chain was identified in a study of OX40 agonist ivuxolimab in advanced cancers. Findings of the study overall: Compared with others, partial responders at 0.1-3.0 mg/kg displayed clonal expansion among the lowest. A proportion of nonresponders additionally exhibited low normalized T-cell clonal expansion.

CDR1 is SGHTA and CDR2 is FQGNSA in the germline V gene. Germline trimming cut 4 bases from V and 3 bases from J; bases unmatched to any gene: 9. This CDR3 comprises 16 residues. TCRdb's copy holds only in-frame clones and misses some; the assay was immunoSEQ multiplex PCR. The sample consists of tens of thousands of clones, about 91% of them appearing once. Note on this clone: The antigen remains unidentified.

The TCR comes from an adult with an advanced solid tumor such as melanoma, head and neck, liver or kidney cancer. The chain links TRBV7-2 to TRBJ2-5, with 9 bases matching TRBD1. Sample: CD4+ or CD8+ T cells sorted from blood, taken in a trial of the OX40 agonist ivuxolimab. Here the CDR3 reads CASSSMDRGLKETQYF. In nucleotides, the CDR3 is TGTGCCAGCAGCTCCATGGACAGGGGCCTAAAAGAGACCCAGTACTTC.